This T cell receptor (beta chain) came from a study of blood T cell repertoires in COVID-19. Study overall: Researchers got acute and convalescent COVID-19 samples from the United States, Italy and Spain. PBMCs, B-cell-depleted T cells, or T cells were the source of the cDNA or gDNA that made up the material.

The junction had 13 bases not matched to a gene; V was cut back by 4 bases and J by 6 bases. This CDR3 contains 15 residues. Germline assignment: CDR1 SGHRS and CDR2 YFSETQ. Per the original data handling: How many nucleated cells were present was estimated from reference gene primer amplification. The protocol was immunoSEQ multiplex PCR, while the TCRdb copy is restricted to in-frame clones and leaves out a portion. That table is the source of V, J and clone size, and D and trimming were worked out from the DNA. The table lists 350,000 to 550,000 clones, roughly 89% of them singletons. Material: peripheral blood. The rearrangement uses TRBV5-1 and TRBJ2-7, with 7 bases fitting TRBD2. The source of this sequence is a woman aged 30 to 39 with acute or convalescent COVID-19. The CDR3 nucleotides read TGCGCCAGCAGCATAAATGCGGGGGTTCTACGCGAGCAGTACTTC. Amino acid sequence: CASSINAGVLREQYF.